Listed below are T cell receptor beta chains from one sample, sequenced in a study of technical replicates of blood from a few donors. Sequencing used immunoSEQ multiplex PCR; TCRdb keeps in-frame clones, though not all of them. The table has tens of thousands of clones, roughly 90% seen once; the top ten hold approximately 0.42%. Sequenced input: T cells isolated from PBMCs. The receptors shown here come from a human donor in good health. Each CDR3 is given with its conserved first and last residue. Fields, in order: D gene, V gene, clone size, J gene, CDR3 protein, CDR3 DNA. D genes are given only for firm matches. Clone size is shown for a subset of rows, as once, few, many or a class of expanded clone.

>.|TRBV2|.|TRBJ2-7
CASSEEANYEQYF
TGTGCCAGCAGTGAAGAAGCAAACTACGAGCAGTACTTC
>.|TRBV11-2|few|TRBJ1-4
CASSLDREKLFF
TGTGCCAGCAGCTTAGATCGTGAAAAACTGTTTTTT
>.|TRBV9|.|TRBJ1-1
CAMAKNTEAFF
TGTGCCATGGCAAAGAACACTGAAGCTTTCTTT
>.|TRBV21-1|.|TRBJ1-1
CASRHPGQGWVYTEAFF
TGTGCCAGCAGACACCCGGGACAGGGATGGGTGTACACTGAAGCTTTCTTT
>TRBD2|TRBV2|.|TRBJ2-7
CASNTGGTSYEQYF
TGTGCCAGCAATACGGGAGGAACCTCCTACGAGCAGTACTTC
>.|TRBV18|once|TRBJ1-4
CASSPLTVNEKLFF
TGTGCCAGCTCACCACTAACAGTTAATGAAAAACTGTTTTTT
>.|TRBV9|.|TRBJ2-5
CASSVQGTETQYF
TGTGCCAGCAGCGTTCAGGGTACAGAGACCCAGTACTTC
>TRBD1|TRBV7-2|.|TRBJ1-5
CASSQQGIEQPQHF
TGTGCCAGCAGCCAACAGGGGATAGAACAGCCCCAGCATTTT
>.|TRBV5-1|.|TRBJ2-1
CASSLWENEQFF
TGCGCCAGCAGCTTGTGGGAGAATGAGCAGTTCTTC
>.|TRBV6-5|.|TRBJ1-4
CAVGGALEKLFF
TGTGCAGTGGGAGGGGCGTTGGAAAAACTGTTTTTT
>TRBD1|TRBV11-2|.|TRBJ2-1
CASSPEGQDLYNEQFF
TGTGCCAGCAGCCCCGAAGGACAGGATCTTTACAATGAGCAGTTCTTC
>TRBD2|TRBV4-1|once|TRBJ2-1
CASSHSAGTSLVNEQFF
TGCGCCAGCAGCCATTCAGCGGGGACTAGCTTGGTCAATGAGCAGTTCTTC
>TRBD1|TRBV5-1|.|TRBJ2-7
CASSLAAGGAEQYF
TGCGCCAGCAGCTTGGCAGCAGGGGGCGCCGAGCAGTACTTC
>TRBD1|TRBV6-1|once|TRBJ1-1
CASRMDRGTEAFF
TGTGCCAGCAGAATGGACAGGGGCACTGAAGCTTTCTTT
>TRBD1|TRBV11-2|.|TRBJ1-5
CASSLGGQAYQPQHF
TGTGCCAGCAGCTTGGGGGGACAGGCCTATCAGCCCCAGCATTTT
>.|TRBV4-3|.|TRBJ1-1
CASSQDGDEAFF
TGCGCCAGCAGCCAAGATGGAGATGAAGCTTTCTTT
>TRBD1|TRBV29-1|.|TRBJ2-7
CSVEGTGLEQYF
TGCAGCGTTGAAGGGACAGGCCTCGAGCAGTACTTC
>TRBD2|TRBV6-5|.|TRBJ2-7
CASSYYSGRDVYEQYF
TGTGCCAGCAGTTACTATAGCGGGAGAGATGTCTACGAGCAGTACTTC
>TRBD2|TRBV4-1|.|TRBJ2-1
CASSQVELAGDNEQFF
TGCGCCAGCAGCCAAGTCGAACTAGCGGGAGATAATGAGCAGTTCTTC
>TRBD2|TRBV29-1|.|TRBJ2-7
CSVRGRSSGRAGLGEQYF
TGCAGCGTTCGGGGACGGTCTAGCGGGAGGGCCGGATTGGGGGAGCAGTACTTC
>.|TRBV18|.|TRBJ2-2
CASSPPARLNTGELFF
TGTGCCAGCTCACCACCTGCCAGATTGAACACCGGGGAGCTGTTTTTT
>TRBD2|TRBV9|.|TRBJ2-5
CASSESGRAQETQYF
TGTGCCAGCAGTGAAAGCGGGAGGGCCCAAGAGACCCAGTACTTC
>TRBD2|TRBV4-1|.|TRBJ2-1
CASSQEGLAGISYNEQFF
TGCGCCAGCAGCCAGGAGGGACTAGCGGGAATTTCCTACAATGAGCAGTTCTTC
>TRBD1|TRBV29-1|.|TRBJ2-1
CSVRGDRNNEQFF
TGCAGCGTCCGAGGGGACAGAAACAATGAGCAGTTCTTC
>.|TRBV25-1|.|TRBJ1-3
CASTGQKGNTIYF
TGTGCCAGTACGGGACAAAAAGGAAACACCATATATTTT
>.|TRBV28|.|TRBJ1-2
CASSLEQWTWGYTF
TGTGCCAGCAGTTTAGAACAGTGGACATGGGGCTACACCTTC
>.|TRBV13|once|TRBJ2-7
CASSGTLEGRAYEQYF
TGTGCCAGCAGCGGGACCTTGGAGGGAAGGGCCTACGAGCAGTACTTC
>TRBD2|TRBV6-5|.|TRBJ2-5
CASRPLAGGETQYF
TGTGCCAGCAGACCACTAGCGGGAGGTGAGACCCAGTACTTC